A selection of T cell receptor beta chains follows, all from one sample in a study of blood T cell repertoires in COVID-19. The repertoire was sequenced with immunoSEQ multiplex PCR; TCRdb's copy has only in-frame clones and lacks some. The sample has 100,000 to 150,000 clones, around 87% seen once. The sequencing sample was made of peripheral blood. The receptors shown here come from a man aged 50-60 years with acute or convalescent COVID-19. Each CDR3 is given with its conserved first and last residue.

j_gene,v_gene,CDR3aa
TRBJ1-1,TRBV24-1,CATHRGRRGGAFF
TRBJ2-7,TRBV6-5,CASSNGAYAPYEQYF
TRBJ2-7,TRBV6-1,CASSEGTGVDEQYF
TRBJ2-2,TRBV19,CASREASNTGELFF
TRBJ1-1,TRBV11-1,CASSFRRGTEAFF
TRBJ1-2,TRBV6-6,CASSPRGQSSGYTF
TRBJ1-1,TRBV5-1,CASSALGGSTEAFF
TRBJ2-5,TRBV18,CASSSTVKETQYF
TRBJ2-2,TRBV15,CATRGGGGTRDYTGELFF
TRBJ2-7,TRBV7-6,CASSSRSPGTSGSSPYEQYF
TRBJ2-5,TRBV28,CASSAGKETQYF
TRBJ2-1,TRBV5-1,CASSLVNDRNEQFF
TRBJ2-7,TRBV19,CACSPGEEYEQYF
TRBJ1-2,TRBV30,CAWSRDRTHGYTF
TRBJ2-1,TRBV18,CASSVRSLGSSYNEQFF
TRBJ1-1,TRBV2,CASSELPRVGNTEAFF
TRBJ2-7,TRBV19,CASSIDRTRIYEQYF
TRBJ2-3,TRBV15,CATSTSRLAASTDTQYF
TRBJ2-7,TRBV5-8,CASSLTGATAYEQYF